What follows are 14 T cell receptor beta chains derived from one specimen sequenced in a study of a mutant IDH1 vaccine in newly diagnosed glioma. These TCRs' antigens remain unknown. The protocol was immunoSEQ multiplex PCR, while the TCRdb copy is restricted to in-frame clones and leaves out a portion. The sample contains 35,000 to 45,000 clones, approximately 80% of which appear only once. The time point was: week 35, safety follow-up. One vaccine dose held 300 ug of mutant IDH1 20-mer peptide and came with topical imiquimod. The sequencing here drew on PBMCs, taken from a glioma patient whose treatment included an IDH1 peptide vaccine. These receptors were taken from a woman in her forties or fifties with glioma.

J is TRBJ2-7 and V is TRBV15; perhaps TRBD1 as D (7 bases). The germline gives CDR1 LNHNV, CDR2 YYDKDF (reference sequence). CDR3 length equals 15 residues. V was pared by 1 base and J by 6 bases, with 16 bases between. The CDR3 nucleotides read TGTGCCACCAGCAGAGTCGGCGGCCAGGGGGGCGAGCAGTACTTC. It codes for CATSRVGGQGGEQYF. The full variable domain, in which reference TRBV15 and TRBJ2-7 provide the parts outside the CDR3, is DAMVIQNPRYQVTQFGKPVTLSCSQTLNHNVMYWYQQKSSQAPKLLFHYYDKDFNNEADTPDNFQSRRPNTSFCFLDIRSPGLGDTAMYLCATSRVGGQGGEQYFGPGTRLTVT.

For this clone: One junction end disagrees with the germline gene, perhaps due to a read error. V and J are TRBV5-1 and TRBJ2-7, with a possible D match to TRBD2 (5 bases). This CDR3 is 12 amino acids long. Germline V CDR1 and CDR2: SGHRS, YFSETQ. CDR3 loop: CASSLELGRFDF. In DNA, the CDR3 is TGCGCCAGCAGCTTGGAACTAGGGCGCTTCGACTTC. The full variable domain, with the rest looked up from reference TRBV5-1 and TRBJ2-7, is KAGVTQTPRYLIKTRGQQVTLSCSPISGHRSVSWYQQTPGQGLQFLFEYFSETQRNKGNFPGRFSGRQFSNSRSEMNVSTLELGDSALYLCASSLELGRFDFGPGTRLTVT.

J is TRBJ2-3 and V is TRBV29-1; D is perhaps TRBD1 (5 bases). V was shortened by 4 bases and J by 3 bases, with 14 bases between the two germline ends. The CDR3 has 14 residues. CDR1 SQVTM and CDR2 ANQGSEA come from the germline V gene. This CDR3 is CSVGWYRRTDTQYF. CDR3 coding DNA: TGCAGCGTTGGATGGTACAGGAGAACAGATACGCAGTATTTT.

This chain uses TRBV4-3 with TRBJ2-3; TRBD2 matches at 12 bases. The CDR3 has 17 residues. J gave up 9 bases and V 0 bases, and 10 bases lay outside the gene matches. The germline V gene encodes CDR1 LGHNA and CDR2 YSLEER. Here the CDR3 reads CASSQDGQRTSGDTQYF. The CDR3 coding sequence is TGCGCCAGCAGCCAAGACGGCCAGCGGACTAGCGGGGACACGCAGTATTTT.

This chain connects TRBV5-4 to TRBJ2-1; 11 bases fit TRBD2. Germline values: CDR1 SGHNT, CDR2 YYREEE (reference sequence). The CDR3 sequence is 17 residues long. V shed 4 bases and J 3 bases; nucleotides not matched to a gene: 9. Here the CDR3 DNA reads TGTGCCAGCAGCGTTACTAGCGGGGGTAGGAACTACAATGAGCAGTTCTTC. It is translated as CASSVTSGGRNYNEQFF.

The chain joins TRBV27 to TRBJ1-2; D is ambiguous. Trimming left V 5 bases short and J 10 bases short, with 20 bases between. Germline loops: CDR1 MNHEY, CDR2 SMNVEV (reference sequence). The CDR3 totals 14 residues. This chain's CDR3 is CASSARASIFDYTF. CDR3 in DNA: TGTGCCAGCAGTGCACGGGCCAGCATTTTTGACTACACCTTC.

The chain joins TRBV5-4 to TRBJ2-3; tentative D call: TRBD2 (7 bases). Germline assignment: CDR1 SGHNT and CDR2 YYREEE (reference sequence). The V end lost 4 bases, the J end lost 4 bases, and 19 bases lay between the germline ends. The CDR3 is made up of 16 amino acids. CDR3 sequence reads: CASSPRGGLAADTQYF. In DNA form, the CDR3 reads TGTGCCAGCAGCCCACGCGGGGGCCTGGCCGCAGATACGCAGTATTTT.

Only one count was recorded for this clone. The chain uses TRBV15 and TRBJ2-2; 7 nucleotides match TRBD1. Germline V gives CDR1 LNHNV, CDR2 YYDKDF (reference sequence). Losses at the gene ends were 4 bases for V and 8 bases for J; bases not matched to a gene: 1. The CDR3 loop spans 12 amino acids. CDR3 residues: CATSKGAGELFF. CDR3 nucleotide sequence: TGTGCCACCAGCAAGGGGGCTGGGGAGCTGTTTTTT.

This clone was recorded only once. The chain recombines TRBV6-6 with TRBJ1-1; possibly TRBD1 for D (5 bases). Germline CDR1 reads MNHNY; CDR2 reads SVGAGI (reference sequence). The CDR3 runs 14 residues. V was clipped by 2 bases and J by 6 bases, with 13 bases between them. The CDR3 here is CASSYGDRNAEAFF. The CDR3 coding sequence is TGTGCCAGCAGTTACGGCGACAGAAATGCTGAAGCTTTCTTT.

The CDR3 DNA reads TGTGCCAGCAGCGTAGGCGGAGGGGGCGATTCACCCCTCCACTTT. Its translation: CASSVGGGGDSPLHF. This sequence joins TRBV9 and TRBJ1-6, with 7 bases that match TRBD1. The ends lost 0 bases at V and 8 bases at J; junction bases unmatched: 5. The CDR3 loop spans 15 amino acids. Germline V gene data show CDR1 as SGDLS and CDR2 as YYNGEE.

The genes are TRBV27 and TRBJ1-5, with TRBD1 identical over 7 bases. Per the germline V gene, CDR1 is MNHEY and CDR2 is SMNVEV (reference sequence). V dropped 2 bases and J dropped 2; count of bases not matched to a gene: 12. The CDR3 loop spans 18 amino acids. CDR3 in DNA: TGTGCCAGCAGTTTAGAAGGGACAGTGCGATCTCGCAATCAGCCCCAGCATTTT. Its protein is CASSLEGTVRSRNQPQHF.

The chain employs TRBV2 and TRBJ2-2, with 10 bases fitting TRBD1. This CDR3 has 14 amino acids. Germline V gene data show CDR1 as SNHLY and CDR2 as FYNNEI. Trimming at V came to 8 bases and at J to 4 bases, leaving 4 bases not matched to a gene. The CDR3 region has the DNA TGTGCCAGCGGGGGACAGGGGCTCACCGGGGAGCTGTTTTTT. Translation gives CASGGQGLTGELFF.

The rearrangement links TRBV30 to TRBJ2-2, with D possibly being TRBD1 (5 bases). The CDR3 has 14 residues. Trimming took off 3 bases at V and 6 bases at J, with 14 bases between the two ends. In germline, CDR1 is GTSNPN, CDR2 SVGIG (reference sequence). This CDR3 is CAWRRDEGAGELFF. In DNA, the CDR3 is TGTGCCTGGAGGCGCGACGAAGGGGCCGGGGAGCTGTTTTTT.

This clone was detected once. The V gene is TRBV15, the J gene TRBJ1-4; the D is unclear. This CDR3 is built from 11 residues. CDR1 LNHNV and CDR2 YYDKDF come from the germline V gene (reference sequence). V was trimmed by 6 bases and J by 12 bases, leaving 11 bases between them. Written as DNA, the CDR3 is TGTGCCACCAGGGAGGGCAGTCAACTGTTTTTT. It encodes CATREGSQLFF.